This T cell receptor (beta chain) was obtained from a study of blood T cell repertoires in COVID-19. Method: immunoSEQ multiplex PCR; TCRdb's copy keeps in-frame clones and lacks some. The table shows roughly 100,000 clones, with more than 90% occurring only once. Trimming pared 3 bases from V and 4 bases from J, leaving 14 bases between. CDR1 is SGHTS and CDR2 is YDEGEE in the germline V gene. The CDR3 runs 15 residues. This receptor was identified in a woman aged 45-65 years with COVID-19, enrolled during active disease. This chain connects TRBV5-8 to TRBJ1-3, with D tentatively TRBD1 (5 bases). Sequenced sample: peripheral blood. CDR3: CASSSRDARGNTIYF. The CDR3 DNA sequence: TGTGCCAGCAGCTCGCGGGACGCGAGGGGAAACACCATATATTTT.